Below, 18 T cell receptor beta chains from the same sample are listed, as sequenced in a study of Graves' ophthalmopathy and Graves' hyperthyroidism. Amplification from RNA transcripts yielded the TCR beta CDR3 regions. RT-PCR was first run with HTBI primers, then multiplex PCR in a second round. TCRdb redid the calling of the multiplex PCR reads with MiXCR, one entry per CDR3 protein. Of about 1.1 million distinct CDR3 sequences listed, 36% are singletons. Input material: peripheral blood or thyroid tissue (not recorded which). Receptors originate from an adult man with Graves' hyperthyroidism.

This clonotype has more than one count but fewer than ten. The CDR3 DNA reads as TGTGCCAGCAGCTTGGTTCCGGGGTCCGCCGGGGAGCTGTTTTTT. Translating it yields CASSLVPGSAGELFF. V and J are TRBV5-6 and TRBJ2-2, with a weak D call TRBD2 (5 bases). The CDR3 contains 15 residues. V gave up 0 bases and J gave up 6 bases, with 12 bases separating them. Germline CDR1 and CDR2: SGHDT and YYEEEE.

The gene calls are TRBV7-2 and TRBJ1-1; 7 nucleotides agree with TRBD1. Germline values: CDR1 SGHTA, CDR2 FQGNSA. Trimming cost V 1 base and J 4 bases; bases outside gene matches: 6. The CDR3 is made up of 15 amino acids. The CDR3 sequence is CASSLEATGSTEAFF. The CDR3 DNA reads TGTGCCAGCAGCTTAGAGGCGACAGGGTCCACTGAAGCTTTCTTT.

This clonotype was recorded at least ten times. The V and J genes are TRBV2 and TRBJ1-2; 8 positions match TRBD1. The CDR3 contains 14 residues. Trimming cost V 3 bases and J 6 bases; bases outside gene matches: 6. Germline V CDR1 and CDR2: SNHLY, FYNNEI. The CDR3 region has the DNA TGTGCCAGCAGTGAGGACAGGGCAATGGATGGCTACACCTTC. This gives the protein CASSEDRAMDGYTF.

This clonotype was detected ten times or more. This chain links TRBV2 with TRBJ2-5, with 7 bases matching TRBD2. V lost 0 bases to trimming and J lost 5 bases; unmatched junction nucleotides: 6. Germline V gene data show CDR1 as SNHLY and CDR2 as FYNNEI. CDR3 length: 15 residues. Here the CDR3 reads CASSEAGLFWETQYF. The CDR3 DNA reads as TGTGCCAGCAGTGAAGCGGGACTATTTTGGGAGACCCAGTACTTC.

This clonotype was seen more than once but under ten times. The chain joins TRBV11-2 to TRBJ2-7; 8 nucleotides match TRBD2. The CDR3 has 16 residues. CDR1 and CDR2 (germline): SGHAT, FQNNGV. J lost 3 bases, V lost 3 bases, and 10 bases had no gene match. CDR3 sequence (DNA): TGTGCCAGCAGCTTCGGGACTAGGGTAAAAGACTACGAGCAGTACTTC. It yields the protein CASSFGTRVKDYEQYF.

This clonotype was found many times. DNA of the CDR3: TGTGCCATCACTCCCGGACCCTGGAACTCCTACGAGCAGTACTTC. As protein: CAITPGPWNSYEQYF. V is TRBV10-3 and J is TRBJ2-7; D ambiguous. The CDR3 spans 15 residues. CDR1 and CDR2 (germline): ENHRY, SYGVKD. V lost 7 bases to trimming and J lost 0 bases, with 16 bases between them.

Ten or more counts support this clonotype. The genes are TRBV10-2 and TRBJ1-1; no reliable D call. Germline V CDR1 and CDR2: WSHSY, SAAADI. V lost 2 bases and J 9 bases, leaving 19 bases between the germline ends. The CDR3 is made up of 15 amino acids. CDR3 amino acids: CASSEHDVVLAKAFF. The DNA of the CDR3 is TGCGCCAGCAGTGAGCACGACGTTGTTTTGGCTAAAGCTTTCTTT.

The chain recombines TRBV29-1 with TRBJ2-5, with D possibly being TRBD2 (7 bases). CDR3 size: 17 residues. Per germline, CDR1 SQVTM and CDR2 ANQGSEA. Trimming removed 7 bases from V and 1 base from J, with 25 bases in between. CDR3 DNA sequence: TGCAGCGCAGGCCCCGGGGGCAGACCTAGCGGCCAAGAGACCCAGTACTTC. As protein: CSAGPGGRPSGQETQYF.

The V call is TRBV29-1, the J call TRBJ2-3, with 10 bases lining up with TRBD2. The trim removed 7 bases at V and 3 bases at J, leaving 7 bases unmatched. Germline CDR1 SQVTM, CDR2 ANQGSEA. The CDR3 is made up of 14 amino acids. The CDR3 bases are TGCAGCGCGAAACTAGCGGGATTTACAGATACGCAGTATTTT. It is translated as CSAKLAGFTDTQYF.

V is TRBV29-1 and J is TRBJ1-2; D possibly corresponds to TRBD1 (6 bases). The CDR3 is made up of 14 amino acids. Per the germline V gene, CDR1 is SQVTM and CDR2 is ANQGSEA. The V end was cut by 2 bases, the J end by 8 bases, with 18 bases between. CDR3 loop: CSVELTSGGRGYTF. The CDR3 DNA reads as TGCAGCGTTGAACTGACTAGCGGGGGCAGAGGCTACACCTTC.

The sample holds many counts of this clonotype. The chain has TRBV20-1 and TRBJ1-1; D ambiguous. CDR1 and CDR2 (germline): DFQATT, SNEGSKA (reference sequence). This CDR3 is 15 amino acids long. V was shortened by 4 bases and J by 1 base, with 16 bases between the two germline ends. This CDR3 reads CSATTLRPANTEAFF. The CDR3 DNA follows: TGCAGTGCTACAACTCTTCGGCCCGCGAACACTGAAGCTTTCTTT.

The table lists this clonotype with many counts. The chain is built from TRBV29-1 and TRBJ2-5; D ambiguous. Germline V gene data show CDR1 as SQVTM and CDR2 as ANQGSEA. The CDR3 consists of 13 residues. V shed 3 bases and J shed 0 bases, with 8 bases lying between them. As DNA, the CDR3 is TGCAGCGTTGAGGGAACGGACCAAGAGACCCAGTACTTC. Residues: CSVEGTDQETQYF.

The V and J genes are TRBV7-9 and TRBJ2-7; TRBD2 matches at 15 bases. Trimming cost V 0 bases and J 1 base; bases outside gene matches: 4. Germline-derived CDR1 and CDR2 are SEHNR and FQNEAQ (reference sequence). CDR3 length equals 18 residues. The CDR3 nucleotides are TGTGCCAGCAGCTTAGCCGGAGGGACTAGCGGGAGGTCCTACGAGCAGTACTTC. Translated, it gives CASSLAGGTSGRSYEQYF.

This clonotype was observed a few times. A read error may account for a junction end that differs from germline. V and J are TRBV10-3 and TRBJ1-1; tentatively, D is TRBD1 (5 bases). The germline V gene has CDR1 ENHRY and CDR2 SYGVKD. The CDR3 is 15 residues long. CDR3 loop: CASSPRVLGATEAFF. Here the CDR3 DNA reads TGTGCCAGCAGTCCAAGGGTATTAGGGGCCACTGAAGCTTTCTTT.

The table lists this clonotype with a few counts. V usage is TRBV27 and J usage is TRBJ1-2; TRBD1 aligns across 8 bases. The CDR3 has 16 residues. V lost 0 bases and J lost 4; bases outside the gene matches: 7. Germline CDR1 and CDR2: MNHEY and SMNVEV (reference sequence). CDR3 nucleotide sequence: TGTGCCAGCAGTTTATCCCCCCAGGGGGCGGGCTATGGCTACACCTTC. Its translation is CASSLSPQGAGYGYTF.

The chain couples TRBV6-1 to TRBJ1-5; 9 bases are a match to TRBD1. CDR3 length: 16 residues. V shed 2 bases, J shed 5 bases, and the junction held 7 bases outside the gene matches. Per the germline V gene, CDR1 is MNHNS and CDR2 is SASEGT. CDR3 sequence: CASSEKSGQGHQPQHF. CDR3 bases: TGTGCCAGCAGTGAAAAATCGGGACAGGGTCATCAGCCCCAGCATTTT.

This clonotype was observed at least ten times. This chain uses TRBV3-1 with TRBJ1-1; TRBD1 matches at 8 bases. V was clipped by 0 bases and J by 10 bases; unmatched bases: 7. This CDR3 has 14 amino acids. Germline V CDR1 and CDR2: LGHDT, YNNKEL (reference sequence). The CDR3 DNA reads as TGTGCCAGCAGCCAAGATCAGGGCAGGGGGCGAGCTTTCTTT. Its translation: CASSQDQGRGRAFF.

In nucleotides, the CDR3 is TGTGCCAGCAGCCAGGGGGCGCCTCTTCAGCCCCAGCATTTT. The encoded protein is CASSQGAPLQPQHF. V gene TRBV7-2 combines with J gene TRBJ1-5; TRBD1 matches 8 bases. Germline CDR1 is SGHTA and CDR2 is FQGNSA. The junction had 6 bases not matched to a gene; V was cut back by 5 bases and J by 6 bases. The CDR3 has 14 residues.